This is a list of T cell receptor beta chains from one sample in a study of OX40 agonist ivuxolimab in advanced cancers. The repertoire was sequenced with immunoSEQ multiplex PCR; TCRdb's copy has only in-frame clones and lacks some. This table holds fewer than 45,000 clones, about 70% found once. This sample comprised CD4+ or CD8+ T cells sorted from blood, obtained in a trial of the OX40 agonist ivuxolimab. The receptors originated from an adult with an advanced solid tumor such as melanoma, head and neck, liver or kidney cancer. Both conserved end residues are trimmed from each CDR3. The size of a clone is reported for some rows only, either as once, few or many, or as a class for expanded clones.

V	size	J	CDR3
TRBV5-6	-	TRBJ2-7	ASRGGTVTYEQY
TRBV19	once	TRBJ1-5	ASRGGSGWRSNQPQH
TRBV4-1	-	TRBJ2-5	ASSGPGTSEETQY
TRBV30	once	TRBJ1-2	AWIYDRGGYT
TRBV6-1	-	TRBJ1-1	ASSEPWGGNTEAF
TRBV9	-	TRBJ2-5	ASSGPPKRGEETQY
TRBV20-1	few	TRBJ1-1	SARLGTEAF
TRBV9	-	TRBJ1-3	ASSRTQDERSGNTIY
TRBV2	medium-sized	TRBJ1-5	ASSYTLEPQH
TRBV11-2	-	TRBJ2-5	ASSPRLAGGQETQY
TRBV5-1	-	TRBJ2-1	ASSLWQGAGNEQF
TRBV5-6	few	TRBJ2-1	ASSWGETRNEQF
TRBV7-8	-	TRBJ2-1	ASSPPRGKEQF
TRBV2	-	TRBJ2-1	ASKEGGIIHEQF
TRBV30	-	TRBJ1-1	AWSPRAGREAF
TRBV7-9	-	TRBJ2-1	ASSLGRDSYNEQF
TRBV9	-	TRBJ2-1	ASSPRLGEQF
TRBV2	few	TRBJ1-2	ASTPDRDYGYT
TRBV6-1	medium-sized	TRBJ2-3	ASSEQGAGPDTQY
TRBV5-6	-	TRBJ1-6	ASSARDGSPLH
TRBV11-3	-	TRBJ2-1	ASSLVIGNEQF
TRBV6-1	-	TRBJ1-2	ASTRNYGYT
TRBV5-1	-	TRBJ2-1	ASRGQVYNEQF
TRBV27	-	TRBJ2-7	ASSSGYEQY
TRBV20-1	few	TRBJ1-1	SANRDRGAF
TRBV6-5	-	TRBJ2-5	ASSYRQGQETQY
TRBV29-1	few	TRBJ1-3	SVGEPGSNTIY
TRBV2	many	TRBJ1-5	ASSGDNNQPQH
TRBV19	-	TRBJ1-2	ASSSQTGGNYSYT
TRBV6-1	-	TRBJ1-2	ASSEVTLNNYGYT
TRBV18	-	TRBJ1-3	ASSPKGPGNTIY
TRBV19	-	TRBJ2-7	ASSIWQGHEQY
TRBV5-1	-	-	ASSLLQPGSYEQY
TRBV19	medium-sized	TRBJ1-1	ASSIHSGTLEAF
TRBV6-1	-	TRBJ1-5	ASSAKGRAEQPQH
TRBV6-6	once	TRBJ2-3	ASRRSDTQY